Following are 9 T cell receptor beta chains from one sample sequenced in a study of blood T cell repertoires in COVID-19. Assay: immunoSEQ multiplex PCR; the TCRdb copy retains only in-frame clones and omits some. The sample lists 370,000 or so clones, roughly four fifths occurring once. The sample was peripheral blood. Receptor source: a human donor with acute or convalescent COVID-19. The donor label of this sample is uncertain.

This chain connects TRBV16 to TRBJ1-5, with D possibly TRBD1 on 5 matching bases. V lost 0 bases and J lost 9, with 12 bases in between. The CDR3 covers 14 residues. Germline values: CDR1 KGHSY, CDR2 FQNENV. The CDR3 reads CASSQSDGGTPQHF. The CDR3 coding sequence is TGTGCCAGCAGCCAATCGGACGGGGGGACGCCCCAGCATTTT.

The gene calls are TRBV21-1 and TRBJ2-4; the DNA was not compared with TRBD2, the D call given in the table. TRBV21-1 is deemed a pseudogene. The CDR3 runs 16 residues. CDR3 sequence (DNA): TGTGCCAGCAGCAGATGGGGAGGGGAGGCCAAAAACATTCAGTACTTC. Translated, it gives CASSRWGGEAKNIQYF.

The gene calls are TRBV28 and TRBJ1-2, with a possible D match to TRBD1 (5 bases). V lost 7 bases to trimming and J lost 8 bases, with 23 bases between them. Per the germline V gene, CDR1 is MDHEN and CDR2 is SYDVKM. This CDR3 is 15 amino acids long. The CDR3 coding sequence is TGTGCCAGCACCCCTCAGGGCAGGTCACCGGCCGGCTACACCTTC. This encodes CASTPQGRSPAGYTF.

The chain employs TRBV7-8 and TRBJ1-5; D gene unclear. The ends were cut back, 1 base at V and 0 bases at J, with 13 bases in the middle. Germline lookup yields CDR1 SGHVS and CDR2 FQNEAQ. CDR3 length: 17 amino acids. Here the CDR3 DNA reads TGTGCCAGCAGCTTAGAGGCGAGCGGGTATAGCAATCAGCCCCAGCATTTT. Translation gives CASSLEASGYSNQPQHF.

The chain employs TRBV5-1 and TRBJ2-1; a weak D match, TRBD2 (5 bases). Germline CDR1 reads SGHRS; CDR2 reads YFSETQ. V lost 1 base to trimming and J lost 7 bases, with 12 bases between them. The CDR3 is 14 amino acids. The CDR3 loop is CASSLLVAGNEQFF. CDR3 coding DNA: TGCGCCAGCAGCTTGTTGGTCGCGGGTAATGAGCAGTTCTTC.

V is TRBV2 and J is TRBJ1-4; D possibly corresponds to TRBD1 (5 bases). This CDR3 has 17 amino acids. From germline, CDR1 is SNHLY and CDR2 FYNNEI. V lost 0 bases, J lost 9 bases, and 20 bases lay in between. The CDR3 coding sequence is TGTGCCAGCAGTGAAGCGCCGGTCGGGACGGGGGTGAAAAAACTGTTTTTT. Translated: CASSEAPVGTGVKKLFF.

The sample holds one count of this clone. The CDR3 bases are TGTGCCAGCAGTGTAGGTCTAGCGGGGGGGCCTTCCTACAATGAGCAGTTCTTC. It codes for CASSVGLAGGPSYNEQFF. The genes are TRBV2 and TRBJ2-1, with 12 bases that match TRBD2. The CDR3 sequence is 18 residues long. Germline trimming cut 4 bases from V and 1 base from J; bases unmatched to any gene: 8. Looked up from germline, CDR1 is SNHLY and CDR2 is FYNNEI.

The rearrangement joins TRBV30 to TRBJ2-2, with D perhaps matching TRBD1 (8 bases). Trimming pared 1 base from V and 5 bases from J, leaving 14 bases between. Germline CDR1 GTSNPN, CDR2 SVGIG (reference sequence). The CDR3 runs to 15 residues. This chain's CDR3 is CAWSANRGGTGELFF. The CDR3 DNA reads TGTGCCTGGAGTGCCAACAGGGGGGGGACCGGGGAGCTGTTTTTT.

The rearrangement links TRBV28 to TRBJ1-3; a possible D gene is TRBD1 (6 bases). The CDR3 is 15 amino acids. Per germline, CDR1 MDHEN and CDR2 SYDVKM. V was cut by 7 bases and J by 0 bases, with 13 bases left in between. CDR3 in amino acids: CASKNREFSGNTIYF. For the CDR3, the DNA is TGTGCCAGCAAGAACAGGGAATTCTCTGGAAACACCATATATTTT.